The 20 T cell receptor beta chains given below trace back to one sample, sequenced in a study of CD8 T cells in ankylosing spondylitis. Study results and caveats: For ankylosing spondylitis blood, a TCR beta motif of about eight highly homologous variants appeared characteristic.

Their antigens remain unidentified. TCRdb reanalysed the 5' RACE reads using MiXCR and keeps one entry per CDR3 protein. The profile covers approximately 400,000 distinct CDR3 sequences, with 17% appearing a single time and 1% taken by the ten largest. Sequencing input: blood, either unsorted or a sorted T cell fraction (not recorded which). Receptors originate from a male donor with ankylosing spondylitis.

This chain joins TRBV20-1 and TRBJ2-7, with TRBD1 matching over 8 bases. V lost 1 base to trimming and J lost 3 bases; unmatched junction nucleotides: 5. Germline CDR1 is DFQATT and CDR2 is SNEGSKA (reference sequence). The CDR3 spans 14 residues. The CDR3 loop reads CSARVPGQDYEQYF. CDR3 in DNA: TGCAGTGCTAGAGTACCGGGACAGGACTACGAGCAGTACTTC.

This clonotype was seen a handful of times. The chain carries TRBV5-1 and TRBJ2-6; D remains ambiguous. The CDR3 is made up of 16 amino acids. Trimming pared 1 base from V and 0 bases from J, leaving 8 bases between. Germline V gene data show CDR1 as SGHRS and CDR2 as YFSETQ. DNA for the CDR3: TGCGCCAGCAGCTTGACGGCAGGCTCTGGGGCCAACGTCCTGACTTTC. Amino acids: CASSLTAGSGANVLTF.

This clonotype came up a few times. This chain joins TRBV7-6 and TRBJ2-7, with 10 bases fitting TRBD2. V lost 2 bases to trimming and J lost 2 bases; unmatched junction nucleotides: 3. The CDR3 is made up of 15 amino acids. Germline V gives CDR1 SGHVS, CDR2 FNYEAQ. CDR3 region: CASSLSTSGAYEQYF. The CDR3 nucleotides read TGTGCCAGCAGCTTAAGTACTAGCGGGGCCTACGAGCAGTACTTC.

This sequence joins TRBV2 and TRBJ1-2; D perhaps matches TRBD1 (5 bases). There are 14 residues in the CDR3. Germline V gene lookup returns CDR1 SNHLY and CDR2 FYNNEI. V was shortened by 4 bases and J by 2 bases, with 11 bases between the two germline ends. As DNA, the CDR3 is TGTGCCAGCAGTGTTGCCAGGGAGAACTATGGCTACACCTTC. Translation: CASSVARENYGYTF.

V and J are TRBV6-5 and TRBJ2-7; D is perhaps TRBD2 (6 bases). The CDR3 has 16 residues. Germline assignment: CDR1 MNHEY and CDR2 SVGAGI. The germline V and J ends were trimmed by 0 bases and 6 bases, with 18 bases remaining between them. CDR3 sequence: CASSYSGLWGFAEQYF. The CDR3, as DNA: TGTGCCAGCAGTTACTCGGGACTTTGGGGGTTCGCCGAGCAGTACTTC.

This clonotype was seen more than once but under ten times. This rearrangement joins TRBV11-3 to TRBJ2-1; 12 bases are a match to TRBD2. With 5 bases clipped from V and 7 bases from J, the junction kept 6 bases outside the gene matches. The CDR3 is made up of 15 amino acids. Germline CDR1 reads SGHNT; CDR2 reads YENEEA. CDR3 region: CASSPRTSGVNEQFF. The DNA for the CDR3 is TGTGCCAGCAGCCCCAGGACTAGCGGGGTAAATGAGCAGTTCTTC.

This sequence joins TRBV12-3 or TRBV12-4 and TRBJ2-1; a possible D gene is TRBD2 (6 bases). The CDR3 covers 15 residues. Between the trimmed V and J ends, which lost 5 bases and 9 bases, there was a span of 20 bases. For the CDR3, the DNA is TGTGCCAGCAGTCTTTCAGCGACTAGGGGTAGTGAGCAGTTCTTC. Protein sequence: CASSLSATRGSEQFF.

The CDR3 DNA follows: TGCGCCAGCAGCAAAAGGACAGGGGGCATGAACACTGAAGCTTTCTTT. Residues: CASSKRTGGMNTEAFF. The genes are TRBV5-1 and TRBJ1-1, with 11 bases matching TRBD1. The CDR3 sequence is 16 residues long. V dropped 4 bases and J dropped 0; count of bases not matched to a gene: 5. Looked up from germline, CDR1 is SGHRS and CDR2 is YFSETQ.

This clonotype was detected a few times. The chain joins TRBV5-5 to TRBJ2-2; 12 nucleotides align to TRBD1. The germline V gene has CDR1 SGHKS and CDR2 YYEKEE (reference sequence). The V segment lost 0 bases and the J segment 3 bases; nucleotides outside the gene matches: 3. The CDR3 contains 17 residues. CDR3 amino acids: CASSLAGTGGHTGELFF. As DNA, the CDR3 is TGTGCCAGCAGCTTGGCCGGGACAGGGGGCCACACCGGGGAGCTGTTTTTT.

This clonotype occurred many times. The rearrangement links TRBV7-9 to TRBJ2-7; 7 bases fit TRBD1. Germline lookup yields CDR1 SEHNR and CDR2 FQNEAQ (reference sequence). CDR3 size: 12 residues. Trimming took 3 bases from V and 5 from J; bases not matched to a gene: 1. CDR3 nucleotide sequence: TGTGCCAGCAGCTTCGACAGGGACGAGCAGTACTTC. Encoded protein: CASSFDRDEQYF. The whole variable domain, remainder taken from reference TRBV7-9 and TRBJ2-7, is DTGVSQNPRHKITKRGQNVTFRCDPISEHNRLYWYRQTLGQGPEFLTYFQNEAQLEKSRLLSDRFSAERPKGSFSTLEIQRTEQGDSAMYLCASSFDRDEQYFGPGTRLTVT.

The V gene is TRBV7-9, the J gene TRBJ1-2, with D possibly matching TRBD1 (5 bases). Deletions cut 5 bases from V and 0 bases from J, with 7 bases between. CDR1 is SEHNR and CDR2 is FQNEAQ in the germline V gene (reference sequence). The CDR3 totals 13 residues. The CDR3, as DNA: TGTGCCAGCAGCCGACAGACTAACTATGGCTACACCTTC. Translated: CASSRQTNYGYTF.

The gene calls are TRBV7-2 and TRBJ1-1; the D is unclear. V lost 5 bases and J 11 bases, leaving 18 bases between the germline ends. Germline values: CDR1 SGHTA, CDR2 FQGNSA. This CDR3 has 13 amino acids. CDR3 amino acids: CASSTPSGRKAFF. In DNA, the CDR3 is TGTGCCAGCAGCACCCCATCCGGGAGGAAGGCTTTCTTT.

The chain joins TRBV6-1 to TRBJ1-5; tentatively, D is TRBD1 (5 bases). V was pared by 6 bases and J by 5 bases, with 11 bases between. The CDR3 contains 13 residues. CDR1 and CDR2 from the germline V gene are MNHNS and SASEGT. CDR3 sequence: CASRVGTHQPQHF. The CDR3, as DNA: TGTGCCAGCAGGGTGGGGACCCATCAGCCCCAGCATTTT.

Turning to this clonotype: At one end, the junction sequence differs from germline, possibly due to a read error. The V call is TRBV7-9, the J call TRBJ1-2, with 8 nucleotides matching TRBD1. The germline V gene encodes CDR1 SEHNR and CDR2 FQNEAQ (reference sequence). This CDR3 has 16 residues. CDR3 region: CASSLAGTGSNYGYTF. The CDR3 region has the DNA TGTGCCAGCAGCCTAGCCGGGACAGGATCTAACTATGGCTACACCTTC. The full variable domain, in which reference TRBV7-9 and TRBJ1-2 provide the parts outside the CDR3, is DTGVSQNPRHKITKRGQNVTFRCDPISEHNRLYWYRQTLGQGPEFLTYFQNEAQLEKSRLLSDRFSAERPKGSFSTLEIQRTEQGDSAMYLCASSLAGTGSNYGYTFGSGTRLTVV.

In its sample, this clonotype was seen a few times. The chain employs TRBV27 and TRBJ2-1; 15 nucleotides agree with TRBD2. V gave up 5 bases and J gave up 6 bases; unmatched junction bases: 5. Germline V lookup: CDR1 MNHEY, CDR2 SMNVEV (reference sequence). CDR3 length: 16 amino acids. CDR3 residues: CASSQRTSGGGNEQFF. In DNA, the CDR3 is TGTGCCAGCAGTCAGAGGACTAGCGGGGGGGGCAATGAGCAGTTCTTC.

This clonotype was detected a few times. This chain joins TRBV2 and TRBJ1-1; maybe TRBD1 (5 bases). The germline CDR1 and CDR2 sequences are SNHLY and FYNNEI. The CDR3 length is 15 residues. The V end was cut by 7 bases, the J end by 4 bases, with 19 bases between. The DNA of the CDR3 is TGTGCCAGCACGGTAAAGGGGCAGGGAGGCACTGAAGCTTTCTTT. It codes for CASTVKGQGGTEAFF.

The CDR3 coding sequence is TGTGCCAGCAGCTTCTCCGGGACAGGGCATAATTCACCCCTCCACTTT. Amino acids: CASSFSGTGHNSPLHF. This chain links TRBV7-9 with TRBJ1-6; 9 bases match TRBD1. The CDR3 is 16 amino acids. V lost 3 bases and J lost 5; bases outside the gene matches: 5. The V gene's germline CDR1 is SEHNR and CDR2 FQNEAQ (reference sequence).

The CDR3 region is CASSTREGRGETQYF. For the CDR3, the DNA is TGTGCCAGCAGCACAAGGGAGGGACGGGGGGAGACCCAGTACTTC. This chain joins TRBV12-3 or TRBV12-4 and TRBJ2-5, with TRBD2 matching 7 bases. V lost 6 bases, J lost 5 bases, and 12 bases stayed unmatched. The CDR3 is made up of 15 amino acids.

This clonotype was counted a few times. The genes are TRBV4-3 and TRBJ2-2; TRBD2 agrees at 8 bases. V shed 1 base, J shed 4 bases, and the junction held 5 bases outside the gene matches. CDR3 length equals 16 residues. Germline loops: CDR1 LGHNA, CDR2 YSLEER. The CDR3 spells CASSQGAGGLTGELFF. CDR3 bases: TGCGCCAGCAGCCAAGGGGCGGGAGGACTCACCGGGGAGCTGTTTTTT.

This clonotype has only a few counts. The V gene is TRBV20-1, the J gene TRBJ2-2; no definite D call. V was trimmed by 0 bases and J by 3 bases, leaving 8 bases between them. This CDR3 is built from 14 residues. Germline V gene lookup returns CDR1 DFQATT and CDR2 SNEGSKA (reference sequence). CDR3 in DNA: TGCAGTGCTAGAGAAGGCACTTACACCGGGGAGCTGTTTTTT. It translates to CSAREGTYTGELFF.